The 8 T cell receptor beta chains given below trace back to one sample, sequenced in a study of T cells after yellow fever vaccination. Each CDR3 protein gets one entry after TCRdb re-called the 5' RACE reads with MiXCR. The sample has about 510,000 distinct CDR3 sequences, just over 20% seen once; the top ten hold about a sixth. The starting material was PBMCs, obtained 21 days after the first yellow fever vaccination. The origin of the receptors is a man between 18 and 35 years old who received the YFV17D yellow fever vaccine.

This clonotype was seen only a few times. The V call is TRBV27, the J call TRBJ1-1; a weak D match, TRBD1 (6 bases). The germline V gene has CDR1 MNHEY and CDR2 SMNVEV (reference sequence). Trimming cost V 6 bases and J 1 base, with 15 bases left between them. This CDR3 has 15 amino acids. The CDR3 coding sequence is TGTGCCAGCAGCACCTTCTCGGACAGGAACACTGAAGCTTTCTTT. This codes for CASSTFSDRNTEAFF.

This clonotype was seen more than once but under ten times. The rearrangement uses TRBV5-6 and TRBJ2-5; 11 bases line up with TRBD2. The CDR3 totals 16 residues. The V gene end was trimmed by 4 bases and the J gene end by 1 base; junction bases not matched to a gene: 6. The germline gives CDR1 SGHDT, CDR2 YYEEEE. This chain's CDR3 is CASSQGLAGLQETQYF. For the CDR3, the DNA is TGTGCCAGCAGCCAAGGACTAGCGGGCCTCCAAGAGACCCAGTACTTC.

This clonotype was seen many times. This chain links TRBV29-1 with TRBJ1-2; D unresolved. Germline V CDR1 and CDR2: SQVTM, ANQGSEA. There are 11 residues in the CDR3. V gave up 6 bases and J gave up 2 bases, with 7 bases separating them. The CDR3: CSVGQNYGYTF. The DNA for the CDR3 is TGCAGCGTAGGGCAGAACTATGGCTACACCTTC.

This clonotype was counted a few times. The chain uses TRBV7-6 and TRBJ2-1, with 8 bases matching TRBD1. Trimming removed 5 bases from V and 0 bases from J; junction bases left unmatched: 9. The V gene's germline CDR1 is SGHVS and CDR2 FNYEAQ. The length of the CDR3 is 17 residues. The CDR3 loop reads CASSPEQGGYSYNEQFF. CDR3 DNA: TGTGCCAGCAGCCCGGAACAGGGGGGCTACTCCTACAATGAGCAGTTCTTC.

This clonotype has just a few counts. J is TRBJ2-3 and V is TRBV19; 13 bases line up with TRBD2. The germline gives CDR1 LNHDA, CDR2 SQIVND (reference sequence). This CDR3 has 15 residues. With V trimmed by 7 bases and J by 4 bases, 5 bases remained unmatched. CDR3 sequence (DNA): TGTGCCAGTACCCTCGGACTAGCGGGAGCAGATACGCAGTATTTT. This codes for CASTLGLAGADTQYF.

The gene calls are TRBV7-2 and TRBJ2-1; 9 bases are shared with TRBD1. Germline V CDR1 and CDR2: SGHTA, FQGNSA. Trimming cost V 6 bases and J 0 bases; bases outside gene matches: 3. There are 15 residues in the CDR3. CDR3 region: CASRRDRASYNEQFF. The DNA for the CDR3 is TGTGCCAGCAGACGGGACAGGGCCTCCTACAATGAGCAGTTCTTC.

The CDR3 sequence is CASSRRTGGNEQYV. The DNA for the CDR3 is TGTGCCAGCAGCCGACGGACAGGGGGAAACGAGCAGTACGTC. The V and J genes are TRBV6-2 or TRBV6-3 and TRBJ2-7; 10 positions match TRBD1. Germline V gives CDR1 MNHEY, CDR2 SVGEGT. Trimming removed 6 bases from V and 5 bases from J; junction bases left unmatched: 7. The CDR3 totals 14 residues.

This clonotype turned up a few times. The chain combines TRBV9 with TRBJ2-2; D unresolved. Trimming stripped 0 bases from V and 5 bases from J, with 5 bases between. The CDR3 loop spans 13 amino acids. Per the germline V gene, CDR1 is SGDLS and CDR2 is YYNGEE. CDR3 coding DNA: TGTGCCAGCAGCGTAGAATATACCGGGGAGCTGTTTTTT. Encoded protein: CASSVEYTGELFF. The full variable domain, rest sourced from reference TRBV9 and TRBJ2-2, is DSGVTQTPKHLITATGQRVTLRCSPRSGDLSVYWYQQSLDQGLQFLIQYYNGEERAKGNILERFSAQQFPDLHSELNLSSLELGDSALYFCASSVEYTGELFFGEGSRLTVL.